The TCR beta chain described here comes from a study of a mutant IDH1 vaccine in newly diagnosed glioma. About the research overall: Former treatment meant radiotherapy, temozolomide, or both; the majority had gotten both.

Indicated time point: week 5, during vaccination. A single vaccine dose contained 300 ug of mutant IDH1 20-mer peptide, and topical imiquimod was used with it. Profiling relied on immunoSEQ multiplex PCR, and the TCRdb table lists in-frame clones only, not all of them. The sample lists about 50,000 clones; around 80% were seen once. Concerning this clone itself: What it recognizes is unknown.

The CDR3 sequence is 17 residues long. Germline loops: CDR1 ENHRY, CDR2 SYGVKD. V was shortened by 3 bases and J by 3 bases, with 20 bases between the two germline ends. This specimen was PBMCs, taken from a glioma patient whose treatment included an IDH1 peptide vaccine. The sequence was collected from a man aged 45-60 years with glioma. The chain has TRBV10-3 and TRBJ2-5; D unclear. CDR3 loop: CAISDSGLPLWEETQYF. CDR3 sequence (DNA): TGTGCCATCAGTGATTCCGGGCTACCCTTGTGGGAAGAGACCCAGTACTTC.